These 32 T cell receptor beta chains were sequenced from one sample in a study of Tregs in tolerant kidney transplant recipients. Assay used: immunoSEQ multiplex PCR; TCRdb lists only in-frame clones, some missing. The table includes under 300,000 clones, around 81% detected once. Sequenced: CD4+ T cells from blood. Receptors originate from a human donor in good health.

This clone was seen a handful of times. The V gene is TRBV10-3, the J gene TRBJ1-4; D is uncertain. CDR3 length: 12 amino acids. Germline-derived CDR1 and CDR2 are ENHRY and SYGVKD. Trimming stripped 3 bases from V and 10 bases from J, with 9 bases between. Here the CDR3 DNA reads TGTGCCATCAGTGACTTGGATGCAAAACTGTTTTTT. Translating gives CAISDLDAKLFF.

The chain employs TRBV18 and TRBJ2-5; D might be TRBD2 (6 bases). Germline V gene sequence: CDR1 KGHSH, CDR2 LQKENI. The V gene lost 4 bases and the J gene lost 9 bases, with 15 bases spanning the gap. The length of the CDR3 is 13 residues. The CDR3 coding sequence is TGTGCCAGCTCACGTTCTGGGGGGTCGGCCCAGTACTTC. It codes for CASSRSGGSAQYF.

V gene TRBV9 combines with J gene TRBJ2-3; D gene uncertain. There are 12 residues in the CDR3. Germline V gene sequence: CDR1 SGDLS, CDR2 YYNGEE. Trimming stripped 2 bases from V and 4 bases from J, with 5 bases between. CDR3 DNA: TGTGCCAGCAGCGTCGCGGCAGATACGCAGTATTTT. As protein: CASSVAADTQYF.

The chain is built from TRBV19 and TRBJ1-5; 10 nucleotides line up with TRBD1. J gave up 3 bases and V 7 bases, and 12 bases lay outside the gene matches. Germline CDR1 LNHDA, CDR2 SQIVND (reference sequence). This CDR3 region has 17 residues. The CDR3: CASNPRTGGISNQPQHF. CDR3 sequence (DNA): TGTGCCAGTAACCCCCGGACAGGGGGAATTTCCAATCAGCCCCAGCATTTT.

The chain joins TRBV30 to TRBJ2-5, with D tentatively TRBD2 (6 bases). Looked up from germline, CDR1 is GTSNPN and CDR2 is SVGIG (reference sequence). V was cut by 0 bases and J by 5 bases, with 13 bases left in between. There are 14 residues in the CDR3. CDR3 bases: TGTGCCTGGAGTGTACCGGGAGCGACGGAGACCCAGTACTTC. Its protein product is CAWSVPGATETQYF.

This sequence joins TRBV12-5 and TRBJ2-1; 7 bases align to TRBD1. Germline loops: CDR1 LGHNT, CDR2 FRNRAP. The CDR3 extends over 15 amino acids. J lost 5 bases, V lost 4 bases, and 8 bases had no gene match. The DNA of the CDR3 is TGTGCTAGTGGTTCTGGACAGGCCATCCACAATGAGCAGTTCTTC. This encodes CASGSGQAIHNEQFF.

This clone was counted a few times. The chain uses TRBV9 and TRBJ2-1; perhaps TRBD2 as D (6 bases). The CDR3 has 14 residues. Trimming left V 0 bases short and J 6 bases short, with 10 bases between. The V gene's germline CDR1 is SGDLS and CDR2 YYNGEE. CDR3 nucleotides: TGTGCCAGCAGCGTAGGCGGGGCCGTCAATGAGCAGTTCTTC. As protein: CASSVGGAVNEQFF.

This clone was detected a few times. The chain is built from TRBV6-5 and TRBJ1-6; tentative D call: TRBD1 (5 bases). The CDR3 runs 13 residues. The germline V gene has CDR1 MNHEY and CDR2 SVGAGI. V lost 7 bases and J 7 bases, leaving 11 bases between the germline ends. CDR3 DNA: TGTGCCAGCACGTCCCGGGACAATTCACCCCTCCACTTT. This sequence encodes CASTSRDNSPLHF.

This clone was counted between two and nine times. In nucleotides, the CDR3 is TGTGCCAGCAGACTTACAGGGGGAGGTGGCTACACCTTC. It is translated as CASRLTGGGGYTF. The rearrangement joins TRBV6-5 to TRBJ1-2; 8 bases map to TRBD1. The CDR3 runs to 13 residues. Germline CDR1 MNHEY, CDR2 SVGAGI. V shed 6 bases, J shed 7 bases, and the junction held 7 bases outside the gene matches.

The V gene is TRBV12-5, the J gene TRBJ2-7, with 7 bases aligning to TRBD1. This CDR3 has 15 amino acids. V trimming: 5 bases; J trimming: 4 bases; junction bases outside the gene matches: 11. Germline loops: CDR1 LGHNT, CDR2 FRNRAP. The CDR3 spells CASGHRDRLSYEQYF. The CDR3, as DNA: TGTGCTAGTGGTCACCGGGACAGACTTTCATACGAGCAGTACTTC.

This clone has a handful of counts. The CDR3 loop is CASSWDAASGYNEQFF. The DNA of the CDR3 is TGTGCCAGCAGCTGGGACGCGGCTAGCGGGTACAATGAGCAGTTCTTC. V gene TRBV7-2 combines with J gene TRBJ2-1; 8 bases are a match to TRBD2. The CDR3 length is 16 residues. CDR1 is SGHTA, CDR2 FQGNSA, per germline. V lost 4 bases, J lost 4 bases, and 9 bases stayed unmatched. The full variable domain, rest sourced from reference TRBV7-2 and TRBJ2-1, is GAGVSQSPSNKVTEKGKDVELRCDPISGHTALYWYRQSLGQGLEFLIYFQGNSAPDKSGLPSDRFSAERTGGSVSTLTIQRTQQEDSAVYLCASSWDAASGYNEQFFGPGTRLTVL.

The rearrangement uses TRBV5-1 and TRBJ1-1, with TRBD1 as a possible D gene (5 bases). V lost 3 bases, J lost 4 bases, and 25 bases lay in between. Looked up from germline, CDR1 is SGHRS and CDR2 is YFSETQ. There are 18 residues in the CDR3. The CDR3 here is CASSSGLYLGRGGTEAFF. The CDR3 nucleotides are TGCGCCAGCAGCTCGGGACTCTACCTGGGGAGAGGAGGCACTGAAGCTTTCTTT.

The rearrangement uses TRBV7-9 and TRBJ1-1; no reliable D call. This CDR3 is 16 amino acids long. V dropped 2 bases and J dropped 2 bases, with 15 bases sitting between them. CDR1 is SEHNR and CDR2 is FQNEAQ in the germline V gene (reference sequence). CDR3 in amino acids: CASSLYAGRTNTEAFF. The CDR3 coding sequence is TGTGCCAGCAGCTTATACGCCGGACGGACTAACACTGAAGCTTTCTTT.

The chain couples TRBV18 to TRBJ1-5; TRBD1 agrees at 7 bases. Germline CDR1 reads KGHSH; CDR2 reads LQKENI. The length of the CDR3 is 14 residues. The V and J ends lost 5 bases and 8 bases, in that order; junction bases with no gene match: 9. The DNA of the CDR3 is TGTGCCAGCTCAGGACAGGAAGCCGCAGAGCCCCAGCATTTT. Translated, it gives CASSGQEAAEPQHF.

The chain couples TRBV15 to TRBJ2-2; D is possibly TRBD1 or TRBD2 (5 bases each). The CDR3 is 15 amino acids. Germline assignment: CDR1 LNHNV and CDR2 YYDKDF (reference sequence). V was shortened by 4 bases and J by 6 bases, with 15 bases between the two germline ends. DNA of the CDR3: TGTGCCACCAGCAACGGGGCCTACTTGTCCGGGGAGCTGTTTTTT. It is translated as CATSNGAYLSGELFF.

This rearrangement joins TRBV4-1 to TRBJ2-1; no clear D. CDR3 length: 16 amino acids. Per germline, CDR1 MGHRA and CDR2 YSYEKL. V was trimmed by 1 base and J by 4 bases, leaving 14 bases between them. CDR3 nucleotide sequence: TGCGCCAGCAGCCAAGGAGCCCAGCTCCAGTACAATGAGCAGTTCTTC. Protein: CASSQGAQLQYNEQFF.

This sequence joins TRBV14 and TRBJ2-1; a possible D gene is TRBD2 (6 bases). Per germline, CDR1 SGHDN and CDR2 FVKESK. This CDR3 contains 14 residues. V lost 5 bases and J lost 3, with 11 bases in between. The CDR3 DNA reads as TGTGCCAGCAGCAACTCGCGGGGCTACAATGAGCAGTTCTTC. This encodes CASSNSRGYNEQFF.

The chain employs TRBV13 and TRBJ2-3; D gene unclear. Germline assignment: CDR1 PRHDT and CDR2 FYEKMQ (reference sequence). V lost 0 bases and J lost 6, with 4 bases in between. This CDR3 contains 12 residues. The CDR3 nucleotides read TGTGCCAGCAGCTTAGGGGCCGATACGCAGTATTTT. This translates into CASSLGADTQYF.

This clone was found once. The chain joins TRBV15 to TRBJ1-2; D ambiguous. There are 15 residues in the CDR3. V was pared by 0 bases and J by 8 bases, with 16 bases between. Germline V gives CDR1 LNHNV, CDR2 YYDKDF (reference sequence). For the CDR3, the DNA is TGTGCCACCAGCAGAGATGAGATCCCGGCTGGGGGCTACACCTTC. Its translation: CATSRDEIPAGGYTF.

The rearrangement links TRBV27 to TRBJ1-4; 10 bases agree with TRBD1. CDR1 is MNHEY, CDR2 SMNVEV, per germline (reference sequence). Trimming took 7 bases from V and 7 from J; bases not matched to a gene: 6. The CDR3 sequence is 14 residues long. CDR3 loop: CASMGTGAAEKLFF. The CDR3 DNA sequence: TGTGCCAGCATGGGGACAGGGGCTGCTGAAAAACTGTTTTTT.

The V gene is TRBV11-3, the J gene TRBJ2-2, with no clear D. Germline CDR1 SGHNT, CDR2 YENEEA. This CDR3 contains 11 residues. The CDR3 bases are TGTGCAACTGCGAACACCGGGGAGCTGTTTTTT. Encoded protein: CATANTGELFF.

V is TRBV4-1 and J is TRBJ1-4, with 9 bases fitting TRBD1. V was pared by 4 bases and J by 5 bases, with 8 bases of the junction left unmatched. CDR1 is MGHRA and CDR2 is YSYEKL in the germline V gene. This CDR3 spans 16 amino acids. In nucleotides, the CDR3 is TGCGCCAGCAGCCCAGGGATAGGACAGGGGAATGAAAAACTGTTTTTT. As protein: CASSPGIGQGNEKLFF.

The chain has TRBV29-1 and TRBJ1-2, with D unresolved. In germline, CDR1 is SQVTM, CDR2 ANQGSEA. This CDR3 is 12 amino acids long. V lost 2 bases to trimming and J lost 4 bases, with 8 bases between them. The CDR3 region has the DNA TGCAGCGTTGAATGGAGCGTCTATGGCTACACCTTC. It encodes CSVEWSVYGYTF.

The chain links TRBV29-1 to TRBJ1-1; TRBD1 is a possible D gene (5 bases). Trimming pared 3 bases from V and 7 bases from J, leaving 9 bases between. Germline V gene data show CDR1 as SQVTM and CDR2 as ANQGSEA. The CDR3 runs to 11 residues. The CDR3: CSVDRANEAFF. The CDR3 bases are TGCAGCGTTGACAGGGCCAATGAAGCTTTCTTT.

This clone was seen just once. The chain carries TRBV6-4 and TRBJ2-1, with 7 bases matching TRBD2. Germline lookup yields CDR1 MRHNA and CDR2 SNTAGT. The CDR3 is made up of 15 amino acids. V trimming: 2 bases; J trimming: 2 bases; junction bases outside the gene matches: 3. CDR3 loop: CASSDRAGPYNEQFF. The CDR3 bases are TGTGCCAGCAGTGACCGAGCGGGGCCCTACAATGAGCAGTTCTTC.

The chain has TRBV7-9 and TRBJ1-1, with D tentatively TRBD1 (5 bases). CDR3 length: 12 amino acids. The ends were cut back, 4 bases at V and 10 bases at J, with 13 bases in the middle. The germline V gene has CDR1 SEHNR and CDR2 FQNEAQ (reference sequence). CDR3 sequence reads: CASSSTDRGAFF. The DNA of the CDR3 is TGTGCCAGCAGCTCGACAGACCGTGGAGCTTTCTTT.

The J gene is TRBJ2-1, the V gene TRBV5-1; D is perhaps TRBD1 (5 bases). Trimming left V 0 bases short and J 7 bases short, with 14 bases between. Germline V CDR1 and CDR2: SGHRS, YFSETQ. This CDR3 region has 15 residues. In nucleotides, the CDR3 is TGCGCCAGCAGCTTGGAGGGCAGGGTGGGGAATGAGCAGTTCTTC. It specifies CASSLEGRVGNEQFF.

This clone was detected only a few times. V is TRBV19 and J is TRBJ2-2; D ambiguous. With 7 bases removed from V and 1 base from J, the gap between germline ends came to 10 bases. Germline values: CDR1 LNHDA, CDR2 SQIVND (reference sequence). The CDR3 is 14 residues long. CDR3 coding DNA: TGTGCCAGTACCCTAAGTCGGAACACCGGGGAGCTGTTTTTT. Protein sequence: CASTLSRNTGELFF.

The gene calls are TRBV4-2 and TRBJ2-5; 7 bases match TRBD1. Germline V gene lookup returns CDR1 LGHNA and CDR2 YNFKEQ. V shed 1 base, J shed 5 bases, and the junction held 4 bases outside the gene matches. This CDR3 spans 14 amino acids. The CDR3 protein is CASSQVGQLETQYF. The CDR3, as DNA: TGTGCCAGCAGCCAAGTGGGACAGTTGGAGACCCAGTACTTC.

V is TRBV7-6 and J is TRBJ1-1; 7 nucleotides match TRBD1. In germline, CDR1 is SGHVS, CDR2 FNYEAQ. The V segment lost 4 bases and the J segment 8 bases; nucleotides outside the gene matches: 7. The CDR3 totals 13 residues. The CDR3 here is CASSYRQGSEAFF. DNA of the CDR3: TGTGCCAGCAGCTACCGACAGGGTTCCGAAGCTTTCTTT.

The V and J genes are TRBV30 and TRBJ1-1; no reliable D call. Trimming removed 2 bases at V and 1 base at J, with 8 bases between. This CDR3 comprises 13 residues. CDR1 GTSNPN and CDR2 SVGIG come from the germline V gene (reference sequence). In DNA, the CDR3 is TGTGCCTGGAGTCGTCAGCCGAACACTGAAGCTTTCTTT. Translated: CAWSRQPNTEAFF.

The chain is built from TRBV15 and TRBJ2-3; 8 nucleotides agree with TRBD2. Losses at the gene ends were 5 bases for V and 4 bases for J; bases not matched to a gene: 8. Looked up from germline, CDR1 is LNHNV and CDR2 is YYDKDF (reference sequence). This CDR3 has 15 amino acids. The CDR3 protein is CATSRRPGGSDTQYF. For the CDR3, the DNA is TGTGCCACCAGCCGACGACCGGGAGGGTCAGATACGCAGTATTTT.